One sample yielded the 21 T cell receptor beta chains listed below, sequenced in a study of blood T cell repertoires in COVID-19. Clones were sequenced by immunoSEQ multiplex PCR, and TCRdb holds only the in-frame ones, with some missing. The sample has about 230,000 clones, over 75% seen once. Specimen: peripheral blood. The source of these receptors is a man aged 50 or older with COVID-19, enrolled during active disease.

The V call is TRBV5-1, the J call TRBJ1-6, with 9 bases that match TRBD1. Germline V gene sequence: CDR1 SGHRS, CDR2 YFSETQ. The V and J ends lost 0 bases and 6 bases, in that order; junction bases with no gene match: 4. This CDR3 has 16 residues. CDR3 nucleotides: TGCGCCAGCAGCTTGGCCCGGACAGGGGTTAATTCACCCCTCCACTTT. Encoded protein: CASSLARTGVNSPLHF.

This clone has a single count. The chain recombines TRBV30 with TRBJ1-3; 10 nucleotides line up with TRBD1. This CDR3 has 14 residues. Germline trimming cut 5 bases from V and 2 bases from J; bases unmatched to any gene: 3. Germline V gene data show CDR1 as GTSNPN and CDR2 as SVGIG (reference sequence). CDR3 in amino acids: CAWRGTGAGNTIYF. The CDR3 region has the DNA TGTGCCTGGCGAGGGACAGGGGCTGGAAACACCATATATTTT. Drawing the rest from reference TRBV30 and TRBJ1-3, the complete variable domain is SQTIHQWPATLVQPVGSPLSLECTVEGTSNPNLYWYRQAAGRGLQLLFYSVGIGQISSEVPQNLSASRPQDRQFILSSKKLLLSDSGFYLCAWRGTGAGNTIYFGEGSWLTVV.

The chain employs TRBV29-1 and TRBJ2-7; the match to TRBD2 covers 10 bases. Looked up from germline, CDR1 is SQVTM and CDR2 is ANQGSEA. Trimming removed 7 bases from V and 6 bases from J; junction bases left unmatched: 9. This CDR3 is built from 13 residues. The CDR3 DNA reads TGCAGCGCATCAGCGGGAGGGCCCTTCGAGCAGTACTTC. Translation gives CSASAGGPFEQYF.

This clone appeared a single time. This chain uses TRBV3-1 (or the pseudogene TRBV3-2) with TRBJ2-2; 15 bases are a match to TRBD2. J gave up 4 bases and V 4 bases, and 10 bases lay outside the gene matches. Germline V lookup: CDR1 LGHDT, CDR2 YNNKEL (reference sequence). The CDR3 covers 19 residues. The CDR3 nucleotides read TGTGCCAGCAGCCTTTATTGGACTAGCGGGAGGGAAGGCACCGGGGAGCTGTTTTTT. Encoded protein: CASSLYWTSGREGTGELFF.

The chain couples TRBV7-2 to TRBJ2-3, with D possibly matching TRBD2 (7 bases). Trimming shortened V by 1 base and J by 3 bases, and 14 bases separated the two germline ends. The CDR3 consists of 16 residues. Germline CDR1 and CDR2: SGHTA and FQGNSA. The chain's CDR3 is CASSLVGGGGTDTQYF. CDR3 DNA: TGTGCCAGCAGCTTAGTAGGGGGGGGTGGTACAGATACGCAGTATTTT.

The chain uses TRBV12-3 or TRBV12-4 and TRBJ2-3, with D unresolved. V gave up 3 bases and J gave up 1 base, with 5 bases separating them. CDR3 length: 13 residues. CDR3 loop: CASSFPGTDTQYF. The CDR3 DNA reads as TGTGCCAGCAGTTTCCCTGGCACAGATACGCAGTATTTT.

The chain links TRBV6-5 to TRBJ2-7; 8 bases are a match to TRBD1. V was clipped by 0 bases and J by 4 bases; unmatched bases: 8. CDR1 and CDR2 (germline): MNHEY, SVGAGI. This CDR3 has 16 residues. The CDR3 here is CASSYSLPGGNYEQYF. The CDR3 DNA reads TGTGCCAGCAGTTACTCCCTCCCAGGGGGCAATTACGAGCAGTACTTC.

V gene TRBV18 combines with J gene TRBJ2-2; D possibly corresponds to TRBD1 (5 bases). V lost 4 bases and J lost 1, with 10 bases in between. The CDR3 extends over 15 amino acids. CDR1 and CDR2 from the germline V gene are KGHSH and LQKENI. The chain's CDR3 is CASSLTQENTGELFF. DNA of the CDR3: TGTGCCAGCTCACTTACACAGGAGAACACCGGGGAGCTGTTTTTT.

This clone has a single count. The chain recombines TRBV18 with TRBJ1-1; D perhaps matches TRBD1 (6 bases). The V end was cut by 2 bases, the J end by 4 bases, with 17 bases between. The CDR3 is 16 amino acids. Germline CDR1 reads KGHSH; CDR2 reads LQKENI. CDR3: CASSPMATGMGTEAFF. The CDR3 nucleotides read TGTGCCAGCTCACCAATGGCAACAGGGATGGGCACTGAAGCTTTCTTT.

The V and J genes are TRBV6-6 and TRBJ2-1, with TRBD2 matching 11 bases. The CDR3 sequence is 15 residues long. After removal of 7 bases from V and 7 bases from J, the junction contained 9 bases not matched to a gene. Germline loops: CDR1 MNHNY, CDR2 SVGAGI (reference sequence). CDR3 sequence: CASTSPTSGVNEQFF. The CDR3 DNA reads as TGTGCCAGCACCAGCCCGACTAGCGGGGTGAATGAGCAGTTCTTC.

The V gene is TRBV6-5, the J gene TRBJ1-2, with 9 bases aligning to TRBD1. The V and J ends lost 5 bases and 7 bases, in that order; junction bases with no gene match: 8. CDR3 length: 14 amino acids. Germline V gene lookup returns CDR1 MNHEY and CDR2 SVGAGI. The CDR3 region is CASSHTGQGTGYTF. CDR3 sequence (DNA): TGTGCCAGCAGTCATACGGGACAGGGTACTGGCTACACCTTC.

Only one count was recorded for this clone. V gene TRBV30 combines with J gene TRBJ1-1; D might be TRBD1 (6 bases). The CDR3 sequence is 15 residues long. Germline V CDR1 and CDR2: GTSNPN, SVGIG (reference sequence). Trimming left V 4 bases short and J 1 base short, with 16 bases between. The CDR3 DNA sequence: TGTGCCTGGAACCCTGCCGTGGGGGCGAACACTGAAGCTTTCTTT. Translating gives CAWNPAVGANTEAFF.

The chain employs TRBV2 and TRBJ1-1; TRBD1 might be the D (6 bases). The CDR3 has 15 residues. V lost 10 bases, J lost 0 bases, and 18 bases lay in between. Germline V gene sequence: CDR1 SNHLY, CDR2 FYNNEI. The CDR3 bases are TGTGCCACCCACCCGACAGGAGACATGAACACTGAAGCTTTCTTT. Protein: CATHPTGDMNTEAFF.

The chain links TRBV6-6 to TRBJ1-4, with 8 bases aligning to TRBD1. The germline CDR1 and CDR2 sequences are MNHNY and SVGAGI (reference sequence). This CDR3 has 14 residues. The trim removed 5 bases at V and 7 bases at J, leaving 6 bases unmatched. CDR3 nucleotide sequence: TGTGCCAGCAGTCAAGACAGGGGAGGTGAAAAACTGTTTTTT. The encoded protein is CASSQDRGGEKLFF.

The chain employs TRBV19 and TRBJ1-5, with 8 bases that match TRBD1. From germline, CDR1 is LNHDA and CDR2 SQIVND (reference sequence). V lost 3 bases to trimming and J lost 4 bases; unmatched junction nucleotides: 11. The CDR3 is 17 residues long. The CDR3 protein is CASSMGRQGARNQPQHF. The CDR3, as DNA: TGTGCCAGTAGTATGGGGAGGCAGGGGGCGCGTAATCAGCCCCAGCATTTT.

The chain uses TRBV4-2 and TRBJ1-6, with D unresolved. V was shortened by 1 base and J by 7 bases, with 11 bases between the two germline ends. In germline, CDR1 is LGHNA, CDR2 YNFKEQ. This CDR3 is built from 15 residues. CDR3 protein: CASSQGEGANSPLHF. CDR3 in DNA: TGTGCCAGCAGCCAAGGAGAGGGTGCAAATTCACCCCTCCACTTT.

The V and J genes are TRBV6-2 or TRBV6-3 and TRBJ2-5; TRBD2 matches at 10 bases. In germline, CDR1 is MNHEY, CDR2 SVGEGT. CDR3 length: 16 residues. The V gene end was trimmed by 6 bases and the J gene end by 0 bases; junction bases not matched to a gene: 7. The DNA of the CDR3 is TGTGCCAGCAGCCCCGGGCTAGCGGGGGACCAAGAGACCCAGTACTTC. Translated, it gives CASSPGLAGDQETQYF.

The chain has TRBV9 and TRBJ1-3; D ambiguous. This CDR3 comprises 16 residues. Germline-derived CDR1 and CDR2 are SGDLS and YYNGEE. The V gene lost 0 bases and the J gene lost 0 bases, with 10 bases spanning the gap. CDR3 in amino acids: CASSVGAGPSGNTIYF. The CDR3 nucleotides are TGTGCCAGCAGCGTAGGGGCAGGCCCCTCTGGAAACACCATATATTTT.

J is TRBJ2-2 and V is TRBV6-5, with 8 bases lining up with TRBD1. This CDR3 comprises 15 residues. V gave up 4 bases and J gave up 7 bases; unmatched junction bases: 8. CDR1 and CDR2 from the germline V gene are MNHEY and SVGAGI. The CDR3 reads CASSFPTGGNGELFF. The CDR3 nucleotides are TGTGCCAGCAGTTTTCCTACAGGGGGGAACGGGGAGCTGTTTTTT.

The V gene is TRBV28, the J gene TRBJ1-4, with D possibly being TRBD1 (5 bases). V was pared by 3 bases and J by 13 bases, with 36 bases between. Germline loops: CDR1 MDHEN, CDR2 SYDVKM. The CDR3 sequence is 20 residues long. The CDR3 sequence: CASSFQLPSMAAGDLELLFF. The CDR3 DNA follows: TGTGCCAGCAGTTTCCAGCTCCCATCTATGGCAGCGGGGGATTTGGAGCTACTGTTTTTT.

The chain links TRBV19 to TRBJ2-1; D remains unclear. Germline CDR1 is LNHDA and CDR2 is SQIVND (reference sequence). This CDR3 contains 15 residues. Between the trimmed V and J ends, which lost 6 bases and 0 bases, there was a span of 12 bases. The CDR3 loop is CASSKMGSSYNEQFF. CDR3 DNA sequence: TGTGCCAGTAGCAAAATGGGCAGCTCCTACAATGAGCAGTTCTTC.